This TCR beta chain came from a study of beta chain features in type 1 diabetes. Points from the study as a whole: Within each of all four CD4+ subsets, Type 1 diabetes patients had TCRB CDR3s that were moderately but significantly shorter.

Every isolated RNA sample was fully reverse transcribed, so sequencing captured expressed TCRB transcripts. Assay: immunoSEQ multiplex PCR; the TCRdb copy retains only in-frame clones and omits some. The table includes around 97,000 clones, about 26% detected once. Germline trimming cut 1 base from V and 0 bases from J; bases unmatched to any gene: 9. The CDR3 has 17 residues. Germline V gene data show CDR1 as MGHDK and CDR2 as SYGVNS. A note on this clone: The antigen is undetermined.

The TCR originated in a woman between 18 and 29 years old with type 1 diabetes. Sequenced material: central memory CD4+ T cells from blood. The J gene is TRBJ2-7, the V gene TRBV25-1; the match to TRBD2 covers 7 bases. The CDR3 sequence: CASSELEVGGSSYEQYF. The CDR3 bases are TGTGCCAGCAGTGAATTGGAGGTGGGCGGGAGCTCCTACGAGCAGTACTTC.